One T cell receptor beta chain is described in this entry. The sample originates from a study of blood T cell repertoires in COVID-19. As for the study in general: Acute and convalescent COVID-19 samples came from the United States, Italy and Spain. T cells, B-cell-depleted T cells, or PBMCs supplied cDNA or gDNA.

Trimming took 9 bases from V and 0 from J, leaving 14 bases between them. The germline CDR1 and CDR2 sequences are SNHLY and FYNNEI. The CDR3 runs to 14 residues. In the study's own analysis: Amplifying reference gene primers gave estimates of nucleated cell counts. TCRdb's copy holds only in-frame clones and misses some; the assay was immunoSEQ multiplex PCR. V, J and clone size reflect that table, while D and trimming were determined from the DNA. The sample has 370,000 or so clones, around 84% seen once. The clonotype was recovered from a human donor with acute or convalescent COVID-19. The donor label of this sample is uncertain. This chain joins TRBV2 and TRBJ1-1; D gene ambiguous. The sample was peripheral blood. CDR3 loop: CASLVRSMNTEAFF. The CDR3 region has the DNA TGTGCCAGTTTGGTCCGGAGCATGAACACTGAAGCTTTCTTT.